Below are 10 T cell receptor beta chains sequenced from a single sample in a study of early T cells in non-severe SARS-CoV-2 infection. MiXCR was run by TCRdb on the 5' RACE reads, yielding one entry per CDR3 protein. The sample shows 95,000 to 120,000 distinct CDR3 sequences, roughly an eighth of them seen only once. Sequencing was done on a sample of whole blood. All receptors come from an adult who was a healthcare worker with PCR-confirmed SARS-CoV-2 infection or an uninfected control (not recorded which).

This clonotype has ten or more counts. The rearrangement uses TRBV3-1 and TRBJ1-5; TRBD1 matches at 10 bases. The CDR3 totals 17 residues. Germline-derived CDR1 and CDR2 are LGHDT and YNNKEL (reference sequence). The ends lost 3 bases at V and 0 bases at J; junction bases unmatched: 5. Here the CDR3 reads CASSQGQGFGSNQPQHF. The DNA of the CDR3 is TGTGCCAGCAGCCAGGGACAGGGGTTTGGTAGCAATCAGCCCCAGCATTTT.

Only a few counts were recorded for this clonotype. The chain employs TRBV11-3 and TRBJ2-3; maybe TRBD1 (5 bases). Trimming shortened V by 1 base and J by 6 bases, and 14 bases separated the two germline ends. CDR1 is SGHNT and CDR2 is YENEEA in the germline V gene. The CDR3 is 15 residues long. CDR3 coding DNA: TGTGCCAGCAGCTTAGGGAGACAGATACGGGATACGCAGTATTTT. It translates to CASSLGRQIRDTQYF.

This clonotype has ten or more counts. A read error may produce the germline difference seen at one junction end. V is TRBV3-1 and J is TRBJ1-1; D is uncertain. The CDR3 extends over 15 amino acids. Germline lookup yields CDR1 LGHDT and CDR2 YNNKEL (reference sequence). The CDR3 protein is CASSQERLLNTEAFF. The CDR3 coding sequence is TGTGCCAGCAGTCAAGAGAGACTCCTGAACACTGAAGCTTTCTTT.

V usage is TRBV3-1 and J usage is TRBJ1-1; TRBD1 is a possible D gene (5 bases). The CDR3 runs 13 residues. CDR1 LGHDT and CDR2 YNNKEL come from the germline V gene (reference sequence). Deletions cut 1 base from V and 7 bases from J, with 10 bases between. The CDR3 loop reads CASSQVGGGEAFF. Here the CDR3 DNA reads TGTGCCAGCAGCCAAGTGGGTGGGGGTGAAGCTTTCTTT.

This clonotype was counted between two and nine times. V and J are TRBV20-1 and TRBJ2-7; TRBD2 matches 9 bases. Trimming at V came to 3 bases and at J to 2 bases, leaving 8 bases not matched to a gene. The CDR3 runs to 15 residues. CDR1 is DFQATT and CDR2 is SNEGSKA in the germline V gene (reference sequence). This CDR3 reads CSARVSGGSTYEQYF. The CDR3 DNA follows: TGCAGTGCTAGGGTCAGCGGGGGGTCGACCTACGAGCAGTACTTC.

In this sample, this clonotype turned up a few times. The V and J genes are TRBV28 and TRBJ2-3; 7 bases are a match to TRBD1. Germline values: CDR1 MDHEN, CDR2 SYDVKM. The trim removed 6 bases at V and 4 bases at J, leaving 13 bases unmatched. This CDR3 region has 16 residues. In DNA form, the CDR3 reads TGTGCCAGCAGAGCCCCGACAGGGAATAAGGCAGATACGCAGTATTTT. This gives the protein CASRAPTGNKADTQYF.

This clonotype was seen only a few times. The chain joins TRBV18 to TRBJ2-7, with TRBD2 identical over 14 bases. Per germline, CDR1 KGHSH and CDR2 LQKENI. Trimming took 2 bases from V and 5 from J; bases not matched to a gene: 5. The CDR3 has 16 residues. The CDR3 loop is CASSPTGLAGGNEQYF. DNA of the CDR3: TGTGCCAGCTCACCAACCGGACTAGCGGGGGGCAACGAGCAGTACTTC.

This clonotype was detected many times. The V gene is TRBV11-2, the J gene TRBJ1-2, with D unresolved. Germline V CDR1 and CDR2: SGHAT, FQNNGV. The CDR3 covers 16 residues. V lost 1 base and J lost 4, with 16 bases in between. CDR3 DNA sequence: TGTGCCAGCAGCTTAGGGGTCGGAACCTGGGGCTATGGCTACACCTTC. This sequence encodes CASSLGVGTWGYGYTF.

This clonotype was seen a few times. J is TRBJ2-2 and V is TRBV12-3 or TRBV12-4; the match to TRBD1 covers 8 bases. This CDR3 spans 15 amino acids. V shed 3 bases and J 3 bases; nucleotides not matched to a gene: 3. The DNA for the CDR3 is TGTGCCAGCAGTTTCAGGACAGGGTACACCGGGGAGCTGTTTTTT. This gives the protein CASSFRTGYTGELFF.

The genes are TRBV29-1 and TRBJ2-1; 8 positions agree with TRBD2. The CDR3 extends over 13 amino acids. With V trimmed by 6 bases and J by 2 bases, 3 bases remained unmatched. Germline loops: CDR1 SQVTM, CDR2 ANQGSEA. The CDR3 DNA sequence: TGCAGCGTAGGAGCGGGAGCCTACAATGAGCAGTTCTTC. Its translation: CSVGAGAYNEQFF.